A selection of T cell receptor beta chains follows, all from one sample in a study of Graves' ophthalmopathy and Graves' hyperthyroidism. Each CDR3 protein is one row after TCRdb ran MiXCR on the multiplex PCR reads. Here the sample spans 600,000 to 650,000 distinct CDR3 sequences, roughly 20% being singletons. Sequencing was performed on peripheral blood. The origin of the receptors is a woman younger than 30 with stable Graves' hyperthyroidism. Some clones in this sample may be carry-over from other donors' samples. Each CDR3 is given with its conserved first and last residue. The D gene is left open where the match is weak. Rows give clone size only sometimes, using once, few, many, or a class for an expanded clone.

j_call | v_call | d_call | clone_size | cdr3_nt | cdr3_aa
TRBJ2-5 | TRBV20-1 | . | . | TGCAGTGCTAGAGATTATCTAGGTGATGAAGAGACCCAGTACTTC | CSARDYLGDEETQYF
TRBJ1-2 | TRBV6-5 | . | . | TGTGCCAGCAGTTACCCAAGAGGGCTCTACGGCTACACCTTC | CASSYPRGLYGYTF
TRBJ2-4 | TRBV5-1 | . | many | TGCGCCAGCAGCTTGGAGGGGAACGGCAAAAACATTCAGTACTTC | CASSLEGNGKNIQYF
TRBJ1-2 | TRBV9 | . | many | TGTGCCAGCAGCCCTCTGGGGGTGAGGGAAGGAAATGGCTACACCTTC | CASSPLGVREGNGYTF
TRBJ2-5 | TRBV6-2/TRBV6-3 | . | many | TGTGCCAGCAGTTATCCAATCTACCGACAGGGAGGGGAGACCCAGTACTTC | CASSYPIYRQGGETQYF
TRBJ1-2 | TRBV7-9 | . | few | TGTGCCACCCAACGCGGGGGGGCTCTTTTTGGCTACACCTTC | CATQRGGALFGYTF
TRBJ2-3 | TRBV6-2/TRBV6-3 | . | many | TGTGCCAGCAGTTACTTAAGGATCTCTGAGTCAGGCACAGATACGCAGTATTTT | CASSYLRISESGTDTQYF
TRBJ1-2 | TRBV7-9 | TRBD1 | . | TGTGCCAGCAGCTTTCTACAGGGGAGGGATGGCTACACCTTC | CASSFLQGRDGYTF
TRBJ2-2 | TRBV12-3/TRBV12-4 | . | . | TGTGCCAGCAGTTATACGGGTACCGGGGAGCAGTTTTTT | CASSYTGTGEQFF
TRBJ1-6 | TRBV11-2 | . | many | TGTGCCAGCAGCTTAGAACAGTTTAAGTTACCCCTCCACTTT | CASSLEQFKLPLHF
TRBJ1-1 | TRBV6-2/TRBV6-3 | . | many | TGTGCCAGCAGTTACGGACGGGGGGGAGAAACTGAAGCTTTCTTT | CASSYGRGGETEAFF
TRBJ2-7 | TRBV12-3/TRBV12-4 | . | many | TGTGCCAGCAGTTTAGGGGGACAAGTTTCCTACGAGCAGTACTTC | CASSLGGQVSYEQYF
TRBJ1-1 | TRBV5-4 | . | . | TGTGCCAGCAGCGGGGCTTTCAAAGGGACTGAAGCTTTCTTT | CASSGAFKGTEAFF
TRBJ2-7 | TRBV28 | . | many | TGTGCCAGCAGTTTTCCCAATACCCCAGGGGATTTGGACGAGCAGTACTTC | CASSFPNTPGDLDEQYF
TRBJ1-5 | TRBV28 | . | many | TGTGCCAGCAGTTTCTCCGGGGCTAGCAATCAGCCCCAGCATTTT | CASSFSGASNQPQHF